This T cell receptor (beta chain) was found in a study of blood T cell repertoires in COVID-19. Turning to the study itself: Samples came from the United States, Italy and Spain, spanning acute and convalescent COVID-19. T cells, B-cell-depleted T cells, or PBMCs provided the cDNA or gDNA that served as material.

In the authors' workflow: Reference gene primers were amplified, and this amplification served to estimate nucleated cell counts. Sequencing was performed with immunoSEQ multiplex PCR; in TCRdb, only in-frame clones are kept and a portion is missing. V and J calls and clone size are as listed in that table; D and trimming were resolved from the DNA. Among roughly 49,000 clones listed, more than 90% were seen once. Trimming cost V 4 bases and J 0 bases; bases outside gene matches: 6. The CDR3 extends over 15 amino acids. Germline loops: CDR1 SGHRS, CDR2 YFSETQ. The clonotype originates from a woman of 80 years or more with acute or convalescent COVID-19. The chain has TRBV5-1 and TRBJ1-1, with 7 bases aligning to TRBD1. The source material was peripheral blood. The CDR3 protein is CASSGGGTVNTEAFF. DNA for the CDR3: TGCGCCAGCAGCGGAGGGGGGACAGTGAACACTGAAGCTTTCTTT.